The next 8 T cell receptor beta chains were all read from a single sample in a study of T cells in Graves' hyperthyroidism and ophthalmopathy. It was RNA transcripts that yielded the amplified TCR beta CDR3 regions. In the first-round RT-PCR of the TCR CDR3, the HTBI primer set was used. One entry per CDR3 protein, called by TCRdb with MiXCR from the multiplex PCR reads. The sample has 730,000 or so distinct CDR3 sequences, around 20% seen once. Input material: blood. These receptors were taken from a woman aged 45-59 years with Graves' hyperthyroidism that later progressed to Graves' ophthalmopathy.

This clonotype showed up just a few times. This chain uses TRBV7-8 with TRBJ2-5; no clear D gene. Trimming took off 4 bases at V and 5 bases at J, with 20 bases between the two ends. Germline lookup yields CDR1 SGHVS and CDR2 FQNEAQ. This CDR3 region has 16 residues. The CDR3 nucleotides read TGTGCCAGCAGCTCCCCGGTCCCGTCTCTCTCGGAGACCCAGTACTTC. Residues: CASSSPVPSLSETQYF.

This clonotype showed up many times. The rearrangement uses TRBV7-8 and TRBJ1-6; no firm D call. Trimming cost V 1 base and J 7 bases, with 5 bases left between them. CDR1 and CDR2 from the germline V gene are SGHVS and FQNEAQ. The CDR3 covers 13 residues. This chain's CDR3 is CASSLVGNSPLHF. The CDR3 DNA is TGTGCCAGCAGCTTAGTTGGGAATTCACCCCTCCACTTT.

This clonotype appeared a few times. The genes are TRBV9 and TRBJ1-1, with D unclear. V lost 4 bases, J lost 3 bases, and 10 bases lay in between. The CDR3 is 13 residues long. From germline, CDR1 is SGDLS and CDR2 YYNGEE. The CDR3 reads CASSTILDTEAFF. The DNA for the CDR3 is TGTGCCAGCAGCACCATCCTGGACACTGAAGCTTTCTTT.

This clonotype came up a few times. This chain connects TRBV9 to TRBJ2-5, with 12 bases matching TRBD2. The J segment lost 7 bases and the V segment lost 0 bases, leaving 13 bases of the junction unmatched. The germline V gene has CDR1 SGDLS and CDR2 YYNGEE. The CDR3 loop spans 18 amino acids. The CDR3 here is CASSVGISSGGAKGTQYF. The CDR3 bases are TGTGCCAGCAGCGTAGGGATTTCTAGCGGGGGGGCAAAAGGGACCCAGTACTTC.

The chain links TRBV20-1 to TRBJ1-5; a weak D match, TRBD1 (6 bases). The length of the CDR3 is 14 residues. Trimming took off 6 bases at V and 6 bases at J, with 18 bases between the two ends. Per the germline V gene, CDR1 is DFQATT and CDR2 is SNEGSKA (reference sequence). In nucleotides, the CDR3 is TGCAGTGCCAGGATACAGGGAAATGTTCAGCCCCAGCATTTT. Translating gives CSARIQGNVQPQHF.

This clonotype has ten or more counts. J is TRBJ1-1 and V is TRBV29-1, with D tentatively TRBD1 (5 bases). The germline V gene has CDR1 SQVTM and CDR2 ANQGSEA. The CDR3 covers 14 residues. Deletions cut 4 bases from V and 0 bases from J, with 12 bases between. For the CDR3, the DNA is TGCAGCGTTGTTCAGGACAACATGAACACTGAAGCTTTCTTT. Translating it yields CSVVQDNMNTEAFF. The variable domain in full, with the rest retrieved from reference TRBV29-1 and TRBJ1-1, is SAVISQKPSRDICQRGTSLTIQCQVDSQVTMMFWYRQQPGQSLTLIATANQGSEATYESGFVIDKFPISRPNLTFSTLTVSNMSPEDSSIYLCSVVQDNMNTEAFFGQGTRLTVV.

This clonotype occurred a few times. V gene TRBV29-1 combines with J gene TRBJ1-2; 10 nucleotides match TRBD1. With V trimmed by 4 bases and J by 6 bases, 2 bases remained unmatched. The CDR3 totals 12 residues. The V gene's germline CDR1 is SQVTM and CDR2 ANQGSEA. CDR3 sequence reads: CSVGGTGDGYTF. CDR3 DNA: TGCAGCGTTGGAGGGACAGGGGATGGCTACACCTTC.

In this sample, this clonotype turned up many times. This chain connects TRBV6-1 to TRBJ1-1; D not resolved. CDR1 is MNHNS and CDR2 is SASEGT in the germline V gene. The CDR3 has 15 amino acids. Trimming stripped 0 bases from V and 0 bases from J, with 8 bases between. The CDR3 DNA reads as TGTGCCAGCAGTGAAGCTACAGCTATGAACACTGAAGCTTTCTTT. This gives the protein CASSEATAMNTEAFF.